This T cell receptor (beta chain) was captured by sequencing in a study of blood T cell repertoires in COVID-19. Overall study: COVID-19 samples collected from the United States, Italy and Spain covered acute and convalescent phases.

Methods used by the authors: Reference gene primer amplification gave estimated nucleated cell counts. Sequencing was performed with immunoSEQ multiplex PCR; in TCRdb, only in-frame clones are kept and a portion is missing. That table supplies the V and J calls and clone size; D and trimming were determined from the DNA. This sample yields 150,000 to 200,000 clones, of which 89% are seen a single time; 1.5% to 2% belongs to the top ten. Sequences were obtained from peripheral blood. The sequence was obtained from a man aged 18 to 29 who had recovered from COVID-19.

The CDR3 DNA sequence: TGTGCCAGTAGTATTGATAGGGGAGGCAATGAGCAGTTCTTC. It encodes CASSIDRGGNEQFF. This chain uses TRBV19 with TRBJ2-1; a weak D match, TRBD2 (6 bases). This CDR3 spans 14 amino acids. The V end lost 3 bases, the J end lost 6 bases, and 12 bases lay between the germline ends. The V gene's germline CDR1 is LNHDA and CDR2 SQIVND (reference sequence).